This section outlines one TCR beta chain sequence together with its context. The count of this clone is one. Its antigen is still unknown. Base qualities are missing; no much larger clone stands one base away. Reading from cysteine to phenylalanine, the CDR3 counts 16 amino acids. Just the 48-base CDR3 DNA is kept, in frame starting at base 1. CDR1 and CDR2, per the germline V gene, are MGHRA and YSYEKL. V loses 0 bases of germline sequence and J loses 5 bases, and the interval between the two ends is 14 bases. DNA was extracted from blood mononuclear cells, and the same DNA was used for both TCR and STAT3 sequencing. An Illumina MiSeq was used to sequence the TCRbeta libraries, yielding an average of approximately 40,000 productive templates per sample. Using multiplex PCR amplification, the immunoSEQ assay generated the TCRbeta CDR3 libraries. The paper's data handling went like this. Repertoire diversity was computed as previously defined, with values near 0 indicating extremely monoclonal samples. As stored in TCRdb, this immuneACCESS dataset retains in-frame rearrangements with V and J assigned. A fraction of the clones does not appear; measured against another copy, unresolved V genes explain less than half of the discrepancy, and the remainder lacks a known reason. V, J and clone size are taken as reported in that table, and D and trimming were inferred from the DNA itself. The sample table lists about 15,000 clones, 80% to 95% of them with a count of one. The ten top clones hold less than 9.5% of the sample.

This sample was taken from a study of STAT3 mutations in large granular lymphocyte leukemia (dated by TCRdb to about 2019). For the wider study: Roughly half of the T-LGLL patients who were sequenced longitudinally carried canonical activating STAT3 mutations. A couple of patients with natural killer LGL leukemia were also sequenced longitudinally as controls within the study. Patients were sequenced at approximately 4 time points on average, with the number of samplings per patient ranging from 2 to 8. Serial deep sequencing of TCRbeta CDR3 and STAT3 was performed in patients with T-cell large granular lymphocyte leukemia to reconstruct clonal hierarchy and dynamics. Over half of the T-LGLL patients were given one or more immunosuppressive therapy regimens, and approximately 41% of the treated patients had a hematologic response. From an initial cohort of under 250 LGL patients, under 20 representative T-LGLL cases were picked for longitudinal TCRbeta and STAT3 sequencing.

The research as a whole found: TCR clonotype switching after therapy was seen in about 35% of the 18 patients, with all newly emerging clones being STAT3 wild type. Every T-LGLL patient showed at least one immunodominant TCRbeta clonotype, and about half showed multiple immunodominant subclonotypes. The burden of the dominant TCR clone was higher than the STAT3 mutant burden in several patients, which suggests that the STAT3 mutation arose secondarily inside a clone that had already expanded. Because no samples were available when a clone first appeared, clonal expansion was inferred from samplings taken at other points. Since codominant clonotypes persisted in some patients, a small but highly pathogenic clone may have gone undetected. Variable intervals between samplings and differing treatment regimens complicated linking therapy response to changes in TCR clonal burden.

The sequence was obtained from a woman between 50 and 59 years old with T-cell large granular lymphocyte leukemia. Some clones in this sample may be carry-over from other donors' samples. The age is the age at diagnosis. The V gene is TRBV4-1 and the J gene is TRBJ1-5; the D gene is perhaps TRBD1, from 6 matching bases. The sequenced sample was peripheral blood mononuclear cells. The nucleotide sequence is TGCGCCAGCAGCCAAGATTGGGGGGCCTCTTATCAGCCCCAGCATTTT. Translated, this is CASSQDWGASYQPQHF.